The rows below give T cell receptor beta chains drawn from one sample of a study of blood T cell repertoires in COVID-19. Profiling relied on immunoSEQ multiplex PCR, and the TCRdb table lists in-frame clones only, not all of them. Counted here are approximately 480,000 clones, 85% to 90% occurring once; the ten biggest clones make up roughly 0.9%. Sequencing input: peripheral blood. Receptor source: a man in his late teens or twenties with COVID-19, enrolled during active disease. CDR3s include the opening cysteine and the closing phenylalanine or tryptophan. Fields, in order: V gene, D gene, J gene, clone size, CDR3 protein, CDR3 DNA. D genes are given only for firm matches. Only part of the rows carry a size: once, few, many, or a class if the clone is expanded.

v_gene: TRBV5-4
d_gene: TRBD1
j_gene: TRBJ1-5
abundance: .
CDR3aa: CASTSHRTGKDQPQHF
CDR3nt: TGTGCCAGCACCTCTCATCGGACAGGGAAGGATCAGCCCCAGCATTTT

v_gene: TRBV2
d_gene: TRBD2
j_gene: TRBJ2-3
abundance: .
CDR3aa: CASKGASGSITDTQYF
CDR3nt: TGTGCCAGCAAGGGGGCTAGCGGGAGTATCACAGATACGCAGTATTTT

v_gene: TRBV9
d_gene: .
j_gene: TRBJ2-1
abundance: .
CDR3aa: CASSVVGSGGQFF
CDR3nt: TGTGCCAGCAGCGTAGTAGGGAGCGGAGGGCAGTTCTTC

v_gene: TRBV10-2
d_gene: .
j_gene: TRBJ1-2
abundance: .
CDR3aa: CASSSDRTSWYGYTF
CDR3nt: TGCGCCAGCAGTTCCGACAGGACGAGTTGGTATGGCTACACCTTC

v_gene: TRBV7-2
d_gene: .
j_gene: TRBJ1-2
abundance: .
CDR3aa: CASSLSLAAGGGYTF
CDR3nt: TGTGCCAGCAGCTTAAGCTTGGCAGCGGGGGGTGGCTACACCTTC

v_gene: TRBV29-1
d_gene: TRBD2
j_gene: TRBJ2-7
abundance: .
CDR3aa: CSVEGRTSGSYEQYF
CDR3nt: TGCAGCGTTGAAGGTCGGACTAGCGGGAGTTACGAGCAGTACTTC

v_gene: TRBV29-1
d_gene: TRBD1
j_gene: TRBJ1-1
abundance: once
CDR3aa: CSVLPSGGNTEAFF
CDR3nt: TGCAGCGTTCTTCCGTCAGGGGGCAACACTGAAGCTTTCTTT

v_gene: TRBV27
d_gene: TRBD1
j_gene: TRBJ2-7
abundance: .
CDR3aa: CASSRSRTGSYEQYF
CDR3nt: TGTGCCAGCAGTAGATCACGGACAGGCTCCTACGAGCAGTACTTC

v_gene: TRBV5-1
d_gene: .
j_gene: TRBJ1-1
abundance: .
CDR3aa: CASSLEQLGTEAFF
CDR3nt: TGCGCCAGCAGCTTGGAACAGTTGGGCACTGAAGCTTTCTTT

v_gene: TRBV9
d_gene: TRBD2
j_gene: TRBJ2-1
abundance: .
CDR3aa: CASSGRGGVDEQFF
CDR3nt: TGTGCCAGCAGCGGCCGTGGGGGGGTCGATGAGCAGTTCTTC

v_gene: TRBV16
d_gene: .
j_gene: TRBJ2-6
abundance: .
CDR3aa: CASSQFPGVGANVLTF
CDR3nt: TGTGCCAGCAGCCAATTCCCAGGGGTTGGGGCCAACGTCCTGACTTTC

v_gene: TRBV24-1
d_gene: TRBD1
j_gene: TRBJ1-5
abundance: .
CDR3aa: CATSDSDRGLGSNQPQHF
CDR3nt: TGTGCCACCAGTGATTCGGACAGGGGGCTTGGGAGCAATCAGCCCCAGCATTTT

v_gene: TRBV29-1
d_gene: TRBD1
j_gene: TRBJ1-1
abundance: .
CDR3aa: CSVGTGIRAFF
CDR3nt: TGCAGCGTCGGGACAGGTATTAGGGCTTTCTTT

v_gene: TRBV3-1/TRBV3-2
d_gene: TRBD1
j_gene: TRBJ2-7
abundance: .
CDR3aa: CASSPKRGQEAYEQYF
CDR3nt: TGTGCCAGCAGCCCTAAAAGGGGACAGGAGGCCTATGAGCAGTACTTC

v_gene: TRBV24-1
d_gene: .
j_gene: TRBJ1-1
abundance: .
CDR3aa: CATSDGPLNTEAFF
CDR3nt: TGTGCCACCAGTGATGGGCCGCTGAACACTGAAGCTTTCTTT

v_gene: TRBV19
d_gene: .
j_gene: TRBJ2-2
abundance: once
CDR3aa: CASSSVRAGELFF
CDR3nt: TGTGCCAGTAGTAGCGTGAGGGCCGGGGAGCTGTTTTTT

v_gene: TRBV2
d_gene: TRBD1
j_gene: TRBJ1-4
abundance: .
CDR3aa: CALKRQGATNEKLFF
CDR3nt: TGTGCCTTGAAACGACAGGGCGCAACTAATGAAAAACTGTTTTTT

v_gene: TRBV18
d_gene: .
j_gene: TRBJ1-5
abundance: .
CDR3aa: CASSPTGGNQPQHF
CDR3nt: TGTGCCAGCTCACCAACCGGGGGCAATCAGCCCCAGCATTTT

v_gene: TRBV11-3
d_gene: TRBD2
j_gene: TRBJ2-2
abundance: .
CDR3aa: CASSPRQHSGGTGELFF
CDR3nt: TGTGCCAGCAGCCCCCGTCAGCATAGCGGGGGAACCGGGGAGCTGTTTTTT

v_gene: TRBV5-1
d_gene: .
j_gene: TRBJ1-6
abundance: once
CDR3aa: CASSLRQDYNSPLHF
CDR3nt: TGCGCCAGCAGCTTGAGACAAGACTATAATTCACCCCTCCACTTT

v_gene: TRBV11-2
d_gene: .
j_gene: TRBJ2-1
abundance: once
CDR3aa: CASTFSRYTNSYNEQFF
CDR3nt: TGTGCCAGCACCTTTAGTAGGTACACTAACTCCTACAATGAGCAGTTCTTC

v_gene: TRBV5-1
d_gene: .
j_gene: TRBJ2-2
abundance: few
CDR3aa: CASSLGGRENTGELFF
CDR3nt: TGCGCCAGCAGCTTGGGAGGGCGTGAAAATACCGGGGAGCTGTTTTTT

v_gene: TRBV5-1
d_gene: TRBD2
j_gene: TRBJ2-1
abundance: .
CDR3aa: CASSRLAGGYNEQFF
CDR3nt: TGCGCCAGCAGCCGACTAGCGGGAGGATACAATGAGCAGTTCTTC

v_gene: TRBV6-6
d_gene: .
j_gene: TRBJ2-7
abundance: .
CDR3aa: CASSYPLDEQYF
CDR3nt: TGTGCCAGCAGTTACCCCTTAGACGAGCAGTACTTC

v_gene: TRBV2
d_gene: .
j_gene: TRBJ2-5
abundance: .
CDR3aa: CASSRTPGQTRETQYF
CDR3nt: TGTGCCAGCAGTAGAACTCCGGGACAAACGCGGGAGACCCAGTACTTC

v_gene: TRBV27
d_gene: TRBD2
j_gene: TRBJ2-7
abundance: .
CDR3aa: CASSPWTSGRRSYEQYF
CDR3nt: TGTGCCAGCAGTCCCTGGACTAGCGGAAGACGCTCCTACGAGCAGTACTTC

v_gene: TRBV5-4
d_gene: .
j_gene: TRBJ2-3
abundance: .
CDR3aa: CASSQTKASTDTQYF
CDR3nt: TGTGCCAGCAGCCAGACTAAGGCTAGCACAGATACGCAGTATTTT

v_gene: TRBV24-1
d_gene: TRBD1
j_gene: TRBJ2-3
abundance: .
CDR3aa: CATSDFRTGDTDTQYF
CDR3nt: TGTGCCACCAGTGATTTTCGGACAGGGGACACAGATACGCAGTATTTT

v_gene: TRBV5-1
d_gene: .
j_gene: TRBJ2-6
abundance: .
CDR3aa: CASSLVPSTGPFPGANVLTF
CDR3nt: TGCGCCAGCAGCTTGGTACCCTCGACGGGTCCTTTCCCTGGGGCCAACGTCCTGACTTTC

v_gene: TRBV27
d_gene: TRBD1
j_gene: TRBJ2-1
abundance: .
CDR3aa: CASSPGTGDNEQFF
CDR3nt: TGTGCCAGCAGTCCAGGGACAGGCGACAATGAGCAGTTCTTC

v_gene: TRBV6-5
d_gene: .
j_gene: TRBJ2-2
abundance: .
CDR3aa: CASRQENTGELFF
CDR3nt: TGTGCCAGCAGGCAGGAGAACACCGGGGAGCTGTTTTTT

v_gene: TRBV11-3
d_gene: .
j_gene: TRBJ2-1
abundance: .
CDR3aa: CASSGRGGHYNEQFF
CDR3nt: TGTGCCAGCAGCGGGCGGGGCGGGCACTACAATGAGCAGTTCTTC

v_gene: TRBV18
d_gene: .
j_gene: TRBJ1-6
abundance: .
CDR3aa: CASSPPPGNNSPLHF
CDR3nt: TGTGCCAGCTCACCACCGCCGGGGAATAATTCACCCCTCCACTTT

v_gene: TRBV13
d_gene: TRBD1
j_gene: TRBJ1-5
abundance: .
CDR3aa: CASSLGQGPQPQHF
CDR3nt: TGTGCCAGCAGCCTGGGACAGGGTCCCCAGCCCCAGCATTTT

v_gene: TRBV2
d_gene: TRBD1
j_gene: TRBJ1-3
abundance: .
CDR3aa: CASRETGEGNTIYF
CDR3nt: TGTGCCAGCAGAGAGACAGGGGAAGGAAACACCATATATTTT

v_gene: TRBV25-1
d_gene: .
j_gene: TRBJ1-2
abundance: .
CDR3aa: CASSGHRADDDGYTF
CDR3nt: TGTGCCAGCAGTGGTCACAGGGCCGATGACGATGGCTACACCTTC

v_gene: TRBV5-1
d_gene: TRBD1
j_gene: TRBJ2-2
abundance: .
CDR3aa: CASSGQGSDTGELFF
CDR3nt: TGCGCCAGCAGCGGACAGGGGTCCGACACCGGGGAGCTGTTTTTT

v_gene: TRBV11-3
d_gene: TRBD2
j_gene: TRBJ2-7
abundance: .
CDR3aa: CASSLEYAGGSYEQYF
CDR3nt: TGTGCCAGCAGCTTAGAGTATGCGGGGGGGTCCTACGAGCAGTACTTC

v_gene: TRBV3-1/TRBV3-2
d_gene: .
j_gene: TRBJ1-1
abundance: .
CDR3aa: CASSPGLGETEAFF
CDR3nt: TGTGCCAGCAGCCCCGGGCTTGGGGAGACAGAAGCTTTCTTT

v_gene: TRBV5-4
d_gene: TRBD1
j_gene: TRBJ2-7
abundance: .
CDR3aa: CASSRQTGSEQYF
CDR3nt: TGTGCCAGCAGCCGCCAGACAGGGAGCGAGCAGTACTTC

v_gene: TRBV4-1
d_gene: TRBD2
j_gene: TRBJ2-1
abundance: .
CDR3aa: CASSQVRWRGKYNEQFF
CDR3nt: TGCGCCAGCAGCCAAGTTCGGTGGCGGGGGAAATACAATGAGCAGTTCTTC

v_gene: TRBV27
d_gene: .
j_gene: TRBJ2-7
abundance: .
CDR3aa: CASSYRPGRSYEQYF
CDR3nt: TGTGCCAGCAGTTATAGGCCAGGGCGATCCTACGAGCAGTACTTC

v_gene: TRBV6-6
d_gene: TRBD1
j_gene: TRBJ1-2
abundance: .
CDR3aa: CASSPGQGRRSNYGYTF
CDR3nt: TGTGCCAGCAGTCCCGGACAGGGTCGTAGATCTAACTATGGCTACACCTTC

v_gene: TRBV4-1
d_gene: TRBD1
j_gene: TRBJ1-2
abundance: .
CDR3aa: CASSRDRGPFGYTF
CDR3nt: TGCGCCAGCAGCCGCGACAGGGGGCCGTTTGGCTACACCTTC

v_gene: TRBV5-1
d_gene: .
j_gene: TRBJ2-1
abundance: .
CDR3aa: CASSLEKSSYNEQFF
CDR3nt: TGCGCCAGCAGCTTGGAGAAGAGCTCCTACAATGAGCAGTTCTTC

v_gene: TRBV27
d_gene: .
j_gene: TRBJ1-2
abundance: .
CDR3aa: CASPRGYGYTF
CDR3nt: TGTGCCAGCCCACGGGGTTATGGCTACACCTTC

v_gene: TRBV18
d_gene: TRBD2
j_gene: TRBJ2-5
abundance: .
CDR3aa: CASSLYGTSGKETQYF
CDR3nt: TGTGCCAGCTCACTATATGGGACTAGCGGAAAAGAGACCCAGTACTTC

v_gene: TRBV2
d_gene: TRBD1
j_gene: TRBJ1-2
abundance: .
CDR3aa: CASSVGRGMGGYTF
CDR3nt: TGTGCCAGCAGTGTGGGCAGGGGGATGGGTGGCTACACCTTC

v_gene: TRBV10-3
d_gene: TRBD1
j_gene: TRBJ1-4
abundance: .
CDR3aa: CAISESGTGQEKLFF
CDR3nt: TGTGCCATCAGTGAGTCAGGGACAGGTCAGGAAAAACTGTTTTTT

v_gene: TRBV6-5
d_gene: .
j_gene: TRBJ1-2
abundance: .
CDR3aa: CASSQPGHQNGYTF
CDR3nt: TGTGCCAGCAGTCAGCCGGGACATCAGAATGGCTACACCTTC

v_gene: TRBV2
d_gene: TRBD2
j_gene: TRBJ2-7
abundance: .
CDR3aa: CASSWSGRTTQYEQYF
CDR3nt: TGTGCCAGCAGTTGGAGCGGGAGGACTACTCAGTACGAGCAGTACTTC

v_gene: TRBV3-1/TRBV3-2
d_gene: TRBD1
j_gene: TRBJ2-2
abundance: .
CDR3aa: CASSPFKGSGGTGELFF
CDR3nt: TGTGCCAGCAGCCCATTCAAAGGATCAGGGGGCACCGGGGAGCTGTTTTTT

v_gene: TRBV29-1
d_gene: TRBD2
j_gene: TRBJ2-1
abundance: .
CDR3aa: CSVYGLAEVYNEQFF
CDR3nt: TGCAGCGTCTACGGACTAGCGGAAGTCTACAATGAGCAGTTCTTC

v_gene: TRBV5-8
d_gene: .
j_gene: TRBJ2-3
abundance: .
CDR3aa: CASSLELARSADTQYF
CDR3nt: TGTGCCAGCAGCTTGGAACTAGCTAGGTCGGCAGATACGCAGTATTTT

v_gene: TRBV7-9
d_gene: TRBD2
j_gene: TRBJ2-7
abundance: once
CDR3aa: CASSPGGLVHEQYF
CDR3nt: TGTGCCAGCAGCCCGGGGGGTCTTGTCCACGAGCAGTACTTC

v_gene: TRBV24-1
d_gene: TRBD2
j_gene: TRBJ2-5
abundance: .
CDR3aa: CATSRDYQETQYF
CDR3nt: TGTGCCACCAGCCGGGACTATCAAGAGACCCAGTACTTC